This is a list of T cell receptor beta chains from one sample in a study of long-term antiretroviral therapy in people with HIV. Produced via immunoSEQ multiplex PCR; TCRdb's table is partial and in-frame only. The sample holds 17,000 or so clones, 76% seen once. The sequences come from unsorted PBMCs, collected about 2.6 years before starting antiretroviral therapy. The source of these receptors is a woman aged 50 to 60 with HIV. Each CDR3 is given with its conserved first and last residue. Fields, in order: D gene, J gene, V gene, clone size, CDR3 DNA, CDR3 protein. The D gene is left open where the match is weak. Clone size, where shown, is once, few, many, or a class for clones that have expanded.

d_gene: TRBD2
j_gene: TRBJ2-3
v_gene: TRBV12-5
abundance: .
CDR3nt: TGTGCTAGTGCCACTTGGGAGGGCAGGGAGGCCACAGATACGCAGTATTTT
CDR3aa: CASATWEGREATDTQYF

d_gene: TRBD1
j_gene: TRBJ2-1
v_gene: TRBV14
abundance: .
CDR3nt: TGTGCCAGCAGCCTTTCAGGGGGTTCCTACAATGAGCAGTTCTTC
CDR3aa: CASSLSGGSYNEQFF

d_gene: .
j_gene: TRBJ2-2
v_gene: TRBV25-1
abundance: .
CDR3nt: TGTGCCAGCACGGGTGACATGACCACCGGGGAGCTGTTTTTT
CDR3aa: CASTGDMTTGELFF

d_gene: .
j_gene: TRBJ2-3
v_gene: TRBV7-9
abundance: .
CDR3nt: TGTGCCAGCAGCTTAGAGGCGGGAAACACAGATACGCAGTATTTT
CDR3aa: CASSLEAGNTDTQYF

d_gene: TRBD2
j_gene: TRBJ2-1
v_gene: TRBV10-2
abundance: .
CDR3nt: TGCGCCAGCTTTACTAGCGGCGACAATGAGCAGTTCTTC
CDR3aa: CASFTSGDNEQFF

d_gene: .
j_gene: TRBJ1-1
v_gene: TRBV6-5
abundance: few
CDR3nt: TGTGCCAGCAGTTACGCGAACGCTGGTGAAGCTTTCTTT
CDR3aa: CASSYANAGEAFF

d_gene: .
j_gene: TRBJ1-5
v_gene: TRBV30
abundance: .
CDR3nt: TGTGCCTGGAGTACCGGGAACAATCAGCCCCAGCATTTT
CDR3aa: CAWSTGNNQPQHF

d_gene: .
j_gene: TRBJ1-2
v_gene: TRBV2
abundance: .
CDR3nt: TGTGCCAGCAGTGATTGGCCGGACTCTGGACGGGGCTATGGCTACACCTTC
CDR3aa: CASSDWPDSGRGYGYTF

d_gene: .
j_gene: TRBJ1-3
v_gene: TRBV23-1
abundance: .
CDR3nt: TGCGCCAGCAGTCAGGAGAGAAACTCCATATATTTT
CDR3aa: CASSQERNSIYF

d_gene: TRBD2
j_gene: TRBJ2-2
v_gene: TRBV7-3
abundance: .
CDR3nt: TGTGCCAGCATCTCTAACGGGGGGGGGAACACCGGGGAGCTGTTTTTT
CDR3aa: CASISNGGGNTGELFF

d_gene: TRBD1
j_gene: TRBJ2-7
v_gene: TRBV4-1
abundance: once
CDR3nt: TGCGCCAGCAGCCAAAGACCCCGGGACAGGGCCTACGAGCAGTACTTC
CDR3aa: CASSQRPRDRAYEQYF

d_gene: TRBD1
j_gene: TRBJ2-1
v_gene: TRBV9
abundance: .
CDR3nt: TGTGCCAGCAGCGTCCTCGGACAGGGCTACAATGAGCAGTTCTTC
CDR3aa: CASSVLGQGYNEQFF

d_gene: .
j_gene: TRBJ1-5
v_gene: TRBV15
abundance: .
CDR3nt: TGTGCCACCAGCAGACGGACGGGAGCCTTTAATCAGCCCCAGCATTTT
CDR3aa: CATSRRTGAFNQPQHF

d_gene: .
j_gene: TRBJ1-2
v_gene: TRBV5-6
abundance: .
CDR3nt: TGTGCCAGCCGGGTGGTTGGGGGCGAATATGGCTACACCTTC
CDR3aa: CASRVVGGEYGYTF

d_gene: TRBD1
j_gene: TRBJ1-1
v_gene: TRBV7-2
abundance: .
CDR3nt: TGTGCCAGCAGCTTGAATCAGGGGGCTGAAGCTTTCTTT
CDR3aa: CASSLNQGAEAFF

d_gene: .
j_gene: TRBJ1-4
v_gene: TRBV5-5
abundance: once
CDR3nt: TGTGCCAGCAGCACCCCGGGACCCCCGGAAAAACTGTTTTTT
CDR3aa: CASSTPGPPEKLFF

d_gene: TRBD2
j_gene: TRBJ2-1
v_gene: TRBV6-5
abundance: .
CDR3nt: TGTGCCAGCAGTTATGACCCGACTAGCGGGCGATCGTTCTTC
CDR3aa: CASSYDPTSGRSFF

d_gene: .
j_gene: TRBJ2-3
v_gene: TRBV11-2
abundance: .
CDR3nt: TGTGCCAGCTCGATAGGGCCTAGCACAGATACGCAGTATTTT
CDR3aa: CASSIGPSTDTQYF

d_gene: .
j_gene: TRBJ1-5
v_gene: TRBV2
abundance: .
CDR3nt: TGTGCCAGCAGTGATGTAGGGTTTAGTCAGCCCCAGCATTTT
CDR3aa: CASSDVGFSQPQHF

d_gene: .
j_gene: TRBJ1-1
v_gene: TRBV27
abundance: .
CDR3nt: TGTGCCAGCTCCTCAGAGGCGATCGGCACTGAAGCTTTCTTT
CDR3aa: CASSSEAIGTEAFF

d_gene: TRBD1
j_gene: TRBJ1-2
v_gene: TRBV5-5
abundance: once
CDR3nt: TGTGCCAGCAGCGCCGCCGGAATCCGGGACAGGGGGAACTATGGCTACACCTTC
CDR3aa: CASSAAGIRDRGNYGYTF

d_gene: .
j_gene: TRBJ2-2
v_gene: TRBV5-4
abundance: .
CDR3nt: TGTGCCAGCAGCTTGGGGGACTCGCGCGCCACCGGGGAGCTGTTTTTT
CDR3aa: CASSLGDSRATGELFF

d_gene: TRBD1
j_gene: TRBJ1-2
v_gene: TRBV7-2
abundance: .
CDR3nt: TGTGCCAGCAGCTTAGATGCGACAGGGGGCCTCTATGGCTACACCTTC
CDR3aa: CASSLDATGGLYGYTF

d_gene: .
j_gene: TRBJ1-6
v_gene: TRBV2
abundance: few
CDR3nt: TGTGCCAGCAAGGTCGGGACCAATAATTCACCCCTCCACTTT
CDR3aa: CASKVGTNNSPLHF

d_gene: TRBD1
j_gene: TRBJ2-7
v_gene: TRBV6-1
abundance: .
CDR3nt: TGTGCCAGCAGTACTACAGGGGGCTTTCAGTACTTC
CDR3aa: CASSTTGGFQYF

d_gene: TRBD1
j_gene: TRBJ1-1
v_gene: TRBV5-1
abundance: .
CDR3nt: TGCGCCAGCAGCTTGACAGGGGGGGAAGCTTTCTTT
CDR3aa: CASSLTGGEAFF

d_gene: TRBD2
j_gene: TRBJ2-2
v_gene: TRBV7-2
abundance: .
CDR3nt: TGTGCCAGCAGCCTCGATGGGACTAGCGGGGGGGCCGGGGAGCTGTTTTTT
CDR3aa: CASSLDGTSGGAGELFF

d_gene: .
j_gene: TRBJ2-1
v_gene: TRBV28
abundance: few
CDR3nt: TGTGCCAGCAGTCCTCTGGGTAGTGGACTTTACAATGAGCAGTTCTTC
CDR3aa: CASSPLGSGLYNEQFF

d_gene: .
j_gene: TRBJ1-2
v_gene: TRBV2
abundance: few
CDR3nt: TGTGCCAGCAGGTCTCAGGGCTTCTATGGCTACACCTTC
CDR3aa: CASRSQGFYGYTF

d_gene: TRBD2
j_gene: TRBJ2-7
v_gene: TRBV7-6
abundance: few
CDR3nt: TGTGCCAGCAGCGCATGGACTAGCGGGGGGGACTCCTACGAGCAGTACTTC
CDR3aa: CASSAWTSGGDSYEQYF

d_gene: .
j_gene: TRBJ2-2
v_gene: TRBV6-6
abundance: .
CDR3nt: TGTGCCAGCAGTTACTCTGGTCCCGGGGAGCTGTTTTTT
CDR3aa: CASSYSGPGELFF

d_gene: TRBD1
j_gene: TRBJ1-1
v_gene: TRBV27
abundance: few
CDR3nt: TGTGCCAGCAGTCTCGCCATTGACAGGGCCGAAGCTTTCTTT
CDR3aa: CASSLAIDRAEAFF

d_gene: .
j_gene: TRBJ2-3
v_gene: TRBV11-2
abundance: .
CDR3nt: TGTGCCAGCAGCTCGACAAGAGCGGCAGATACGCAGTATTTT
CDR3aa: CASSSTRAADTQYF

d_gene: .
j_gene: TRBJ2-1
v_gene: TRBV11-2
abundance: .
CDR3nt: TGTGCCAGCAGCCGCGGGACATTACTCCAGTTCTTC
CDR3aa: CASSRGTLLQFF

d_gene: .
j_gene: TRBJ2-2
v_gene: TRBV6-5
abundance: .
CDR3nt: TGTGCCAGCAGTTACACCAGGGGTTACTACACCGGGGAGCTGTTTTTT
CDR3aa: CASSYTRGYYTGELFF

d_gene: .
j_gene: TRBJ2-7
v_gene: TRBV5-3
abundance: once
CDR3nt: TGTGCCAGCAGCTTGCCCGGGCCCCTCTCCTACGAGCAGTACTTC
CDR3aa: CASSLPGPLSYEQYF

d_gene: TRBD1
j_gene: TRBJ2-7
v_gene: TRBV6-1
abundance: .
CDR3nt: TGTGCCAGCAGTGAAGCTGGTAGGGGACAGGGACTCTACGAGCAGTACTTC
CDR3aa: CASSEAGRGQGLYEQYF

d_gene: TRBD1
j_gene: TRBJ1-3
v_gene: TRBV5-1
abundance: .
CDR3nt: TGCGCCAGCAGCCCTTGGACAGGTCGGGGCTCTGGAAACACCATATATTTT
CDR3aa: CASSPWTGRGSGNTIYF

d_gene: .
j_gene: TRBJ2-3
v_gene: TRBV9
abundance: .
CDR3nt: TGTGCCAGCAGCGTAGGAGGGCTGGCAGATACGCAGTATTTT
CDR3aa: CASSVGGLADTQYF

d_gene: .
j_gene: TRBJ1-6
v_gene: TRBV9
abundance: few
CDR3nt: TGTGCCAGCAGCGTAGAGGGGTCTGTCGATTCACCCCTCCACTTT
CDR3aa: CASSVEGSVDSPLHF

d_gene: .
j_gene: TRBJ1-1
v_gene: TRBV9
abundance: .
CDR3nt: TGTGCCAGCAGCTTCGGGGGCCGGAACACTGAAGCTTTCTTT
CDR3aa: CASSFGGRNTEAFF

d_gene: .
j_gene: TRBJ2-7
v_gene: TRBV6-5
abundance: .
CDR3nt: TGTGCCAGTACTACAGGGGGGGGTCTCGAGCAGTACTTC
CDR3aa: CASTTGGGLEQYF

d_gene: .
j_gene: TRBJ2-3
v_gene: TRBV6-6
abundance: .
CDR3nt: TGTGCCAGCAGTTACTTGGATACGCAGTATTTT
CDR3aa: CASSYLDTQYF

d_gene: .
j_gene: TRBJ1-1
v_gene: TRBV11-2
abundance: once
CDR3nt: TGTGCCAGCAGCCACCAGGGTGAGCCAGCTTTCTTT
CDR3aa: CASSHQGEPAFF

d_gene: .
j_gene: TRBJ1-4
v_gene: TRBV5-1
abundance: .
CDR3nt: TGCGCCAGCAGACAGCTTAATGAAAAACTGTTTTTT
CDR3aa: CASRQLNEKLFF

d_gene: TRBD1
j_gene: TRBJ1-1
v_gene: TRBV29-1
abundance: .
CDR3nt: TGCAGCGTTCTCGACAGGGTCTCGAACACTGAAGCTTTCTTT
CDR3aa: CSVLDRVSNTEAFF

d_gene: TRBD1
j_gene: TRBJ2-3
v_gene: TRBV29-1
abundance: .
CDR3nt: TGCAGCGTCCGGGACAGGTCACCAACAGATACGCAGTATTTT
CDR3aa: CSVRDRSPTDTQYF

d_gene: .
j_gene: TRBJ1-1
v_gene: TRBV2
abundance: .
CDR3nt: TGTGCCAGCAGTTCCCAAATGAACACTGAAGCTTTCTTT
CDR3aa: CASSSQMNTEAFF

d_gene: .
j_gene: TRBJ2-1
v_gene: TRBV27
abundance: .
CDR3nt: TGTGCCAGCACCACGTGGGATAATGAGCAGTTCTTC
CDR3aa: CASTTWDNEQFF

d_gene: .
j_gene: TRBJ1-2
v_gene: TRBV30
abundance: .
CDR3nt: TGTGCCTGGAGTGTGCCCGGGGGCGGCTACACCTTC
CDR3aa: CAWSVPGGGYTF

d_gene: .
j_gene: TRBJ2-1
v_gene: TRBV7-6
abundance: few
CDR3nt: TGTGCCAGCAGCCGGCGACAGGACAATGAGCAGTTCTTC
CDR3aa: CASSRRQDNEQFF

d_gene: .
j_gene: TRBJ1-1
v_gene: TRBV2
abundance: .
CDR3nt: TGTGCCAGCAGTGGGATTGAAGCTTTCTTT
CDR3aa: CASSGIEAFF

d_gene: .
j_gene: TRBJ2-1
v_gene: TRBV6-6
abundance: once
CDR3nt: TGTGCCAGCAGTTACTCCCTAGTTTACAATGAGCAGTTCTTC
CDR3aa: CASSYSLVYNEQFF

d_gene: TRBD1
j_gene: TRBJ2-5
v_gene: TRBV5-1
abundance: .
CDR3nt: TGCGCCAGCAGCCCCCCGGACAGGGCGGGCCAAGAGACCCAGTACTTC
CDR3aa: CASSPPDRAGQETQYF

d_gene: TRBD2
j_gene: TRBJ2-5
v_gene: TRBV14
abundance: .
CDR3nt: TGTGCCAGCAGCCTCGGACTATACAGCGGGGGTCAAGAGACCCAGTACTTC
CDR3aa: CASSLGLYSGGQETQYF

d_gene: .
j_gene: TRBJ2-3
v_gene: TRBV10-2
abundance: .
CDR3nt: TGCGCCAGCAGTGACCGAGGAGCAGATACGCAGTATTTT
CDR3aa: CASSDRGADTQYF

d_gene: TRBD1
j_gene: TRBJ1-1
v_gene: TRBV5-1
abundance: .
CDR3nt: TGCGCCAGCAGCTCACGACAGGGCATCATGAACACTGAAGCTTTCTTT
CDR3aa: CASSSRQGIMNTEAFF